Following are 9 T cell receptor beta chains from one sample sequenced in a study of blood T cell repertoires in COVID-19. The assay was immunoSEQ multiplex PCR, and TCRdb's table has in-frame clones only and misses some. The sample includes a few hundred thousand clones, around 83% of them seen just once. The specimen was peripheral blood. Every receptor here comes from a man aged 25 to 40 who had recovered from COVID-19.

This chain connects TRBV19 to TRBJ1-5; D not resolved. Looked up from germline, CDR1 is LNHDA and CDR2 is SQIVND (reference sequence). The CDR3 has 12 residues. V dropped 4 bases and J dropped 4 bases, with 5 bases sitting between them. CDR3 in amino acids: CASSKENQPQHF. The CDR3 DNA reads as TGTGCCAGTAGTAAGGAGAATCAGCCCCAGCATTTT.

The V call is TRBV6-4, the J call TRBJ2-5; 12 bases match TRBD2. Germline values: CDR1 MRHNA, CDR2 SNTAGT. V shed 6 bases, J shed 1 base, and the junction held 3 bases outside the gene matches. CDR3 length equals 15 residues. The CDR3 sequence is CASSQLAGGQETQYF. The CDR3 nucleotides read TGTGCCAGCAGCCAACTAGCGGGGGGCCAAGAGACCCAGTACTTC.

The chain uses TRBV9 and TRBJ2-2; 10 bases line up with TRBD2. Germline CDR1 reads SGDLS; CDR2 reads YYNGEE. The CDR3 extends over 14 amino acids. J gave up 7 bases and V 3 bases, and 3 bases lay outside the gene matches. This CDR3 reads CASSEGLANGELFF. The CDR3 DNA reads as TGTGCCAGCAGCGAGGGACTAGCGAACGGGGAGCTGTTTTTT.

This clone showed up just once. The chain links TRBV5-5 to TRBJ1-2; TRBD1 matches 12 bases. This CDR3 region has 18 residues. Germline V gene sequence: CDR1 SGHKS, CDR2 YYEKEE (reference sequence). With V trimmed by 6 bases and J by 8 bases, 20 bases remained unmatched. The CDR3 DNA is TGTGCCAGCACCCCTTTTTCCGGGACAGGGGGCGCTTTAGACGGCTACACCTTC. This codes for CASTPFSGTGGALDGYTF.

V is TRBV9 and J is TRBJ1-1, with no clear D. V was clipped by 2 bases and J by 0 bases, with 5 bases between them. From germline, CDR1 is SGDLS and CDR2 YYNGEE. The CDR3 runs 13 residues. The CDR3 nucleotides read TGTGCCAGCAGCGTGTGGCTGAACACTGAAGCTTTCTTT. Protein product: CASSVWLNTEAFF.

The rearrangement uses TRBV2 and TRBJ1-2; D is ambiguous. V gave up 7 bases and J gave up 7 bases, with 7 bases separating them. CDR3 length equals 10 residues. In germline, CDR1 is SNHLY, CDR2 FYNNEI. The CDR3 reads CASISVGYTF. In DNA, the CDR3 is TGTGCCAGCATATCGGTTGGCTACACCTTC.

This clone was counted only a few times. Within the sample, other DNA sequences also encode this same CDR3. J is TRBJ1-5 and V is TRBV12-3 or TRBV12-4; no firm D call. The CDR3 contains 13 residues. V dropped 3 bases and J dropped 2 bases, with 5 bases sitting between them. The CDR3 bases are TGTGCCAGCAGTTTTAGTGGCAATCAGCCCCAGCATTTT. This translates into CASSFSGNQPQHF.

This rearrangement joins TRBV10-3 to TRBJ1-2, with TRBD1 as a possible D gene (6 bases). There are 13 residues in the CDR3. Germline V CDR1 and CDR2: ENHRY, SYGVKD. Trimming took off 4 bases at V and 6 bases at J, with 12 bases between the two ends. The CDR3 sequence: CAISADRHNGYTF. In DNA form, the CDR3 reads TGTGCCATCAGTGCCGACAGGCATAATGGCTACACCTTC.

The chain joins TRBV9 to TRBJ1-2; D is unresolved. Germline CDR1 is SGDLS and CDR2 is YYNGEE. Trimming shortened V by 0 bases and J by 1 base, and 7 bases separated the two germline ends. CDR3 length: 14 amino acids. CDR3: CASSVDLRNYGYTF. In DNA, the CDR3 is TGTGCCAGCAGCGTAGATCTCCGTAACTATGGCTACACCTTC.